This T cell receptor (beta chain) was sequenced for a study of T cell repertoires in cytomegalovirus infection. Across the whole study: CMV infection plus the matching HLA type was flagged by public TCR beta signatures.

This clonotype was counted only a few times. The antigen is not known. V was trimmed by 0 bases and J by 8 bases, leaving 8 bases between them. Germline loops: CDR1 SGHVS, CDR2 FNYEAQ. The CDR3 runs to 13 residues. TCRdb ran MiXCR on the reads and lists one entry per CDR3 protein. The sample has fewer than 200,000 distinct CDR3 sequences, 13% to 15% seen once; the top ten hold roughly 30%. General observations from the study: The cumulative frequency of public TCR beta families identified carriers of CMV plus the relevant HLA. CMV-specific TCR beta clonotypes restricted by HLA-C were the ones dominating the ex vivo response.

The source of this sequence is a human donor in good health (CMV status not recorded). Some clones in this sample may be carry-over from other donors' samples. The source material was PBMCs. J is TRBJ2-1 and V is TRBV7-6; perhaps TRBD2 as D (5 bases). The CDR3 DNA reads as TGTGCCAGCAGCTTAGCGGGAGTCTATGAGCAGTTCTTC. This sequence encodes CASSLAGVYEQFF.